One and the same sample provided the 31 T cell receptor beta chains below, sequenced in a study of T-cell memory formation after mild COVID-19. Using its own MiXCR run on the 5' RACE reads, TCRdb lists one record per CDR3 protein. The profile shows hundreds of thousands of distinct CDR3 sequences, more than 15% of them singletons. What was sequenced was PBMCs or a T cell subset sorted from them (not recorded which). The source is a man aged 18-30 years who had mild COVID-19 (a few samples of this study predate the infection). Cell type and time point are not known.

This clonotype has just a few counts. The V and J genes are TRBV29-1 and TRBJ1-2; D not resolved. The CDR3 is 12 amino acids. Germline lookup yields CDR1 SQVTM and CDR2 ANQGSEA. Trimming took off 0 bases at V and 9 bases at J, with 11 bases between the two ends. The CDR3 DNA follows: TGCAGCGTTGAAGAGTCGCGGGCAAGCTACACCTTC. Its translation: CSVEESRASYTF.

The V call is TRBV7-3, the J call TRBJ2-3, with TRBD2 matching over 13 bases. The CDR3 has 16 residues. Trimming took 2 bases from V and 2 from J; bases not matched to a gene: 1. The germline V gene has CDR1 SGHTA and CDR2 FQGTGA. The CDR3 coding sequence is TGTGCCAGCAGCTTAGGGACTAGCGGGGTCACAGATACGCAGTATTTT. Its translation: CASSLGTSGVTDTQYF.

This clonotype has only a few counts. The CDR3 DNA reads TGCGCCAGCAGCTTGGGACTGGGACCGCTCACCGGGGAGCTGTTTTTT. Its translation is CASSLGLGPLTGELFF. The V and J genes are TRBV5-1 and TRBJ2-2; tentatively, D is TRBD1 or TRBD2 (5 bases each). V lost 0 bases and J 4 bases, leaving 13 bases between the germline ends. The V gene's germline CDR1 is SGHRS and CDR2 YFSETQ. This CDR3 has 16 residues.

This clonotype was seen more than once but under ten times. The chain recombines TRBV5-1 with TRBJ2-5; 7 bases line up with TRBD2. The germline CDR1 and CDR2 sequences are SGHRS and YFSETQ. This CDR3 is 15 amino acids long. V lost 4 bases to trimming and J lost 1 base; unmatched junction nucleotides: 7. For the CDR3, the DNA is TGCGCCAGCAGCACCATGGGGGGGTTCCAAGAGACCCAGTACTTC. This translates into CASSTMGGFQETQYF.

In its sample, this clonotype was seen a few times. This rearrangement joins TRBV21-1 to TRBJ2-1; whether TRBD2, the table's D call, matches the DNA was not checked. TRBV21-1 is reported as a pseudogene. The CDR3 is 12 amino acids. This CDR3 reads CASSKGTGEQFF. The CDR3 region has the DNA TGTGCCAGCAGCAAAGGGACTGGTGAGCAGTTCTTC.

In this sample, this clonotype turned up a few times. This chain connects TRBV10-3 to TRBJ1-1, with D hard to call. Germline CDR1 is ENHRY and CDR2 is SYGVKD. Trimming took 0 bases from V and 7 from J, leaving 15 bases between them. The CDR3 covers 15 residues. The CDR3 coding sequence is TGTGCCATCAGTGAGTCAGGAGAGGGAGATAGTGAAGCTTTCTTT. This gives the protein CAISESGEGDSEAFF.

This clonotype has just a few counts. This chain joins TRBV7-9 and TRBJ1-4; a possible D gene is TRBD1 (6 bases). CDR1 is SEHNR and CDR2 is FQNEAQ in the germline V gene (reference sequence). The CDR3 has 16 amino acids. The V end was cut by 7 bases, the J end by 3 bases, with 18 bases between. CDR3 residues: CASTLRGGEANEKLFF. The CDR3 DNA reads TGTGCCAGCACCCTAAGGGGGGGCGAAGCTAATGAAAAACTGTTTTTT.

A single count supports this clonotype. V is TRBV20-1 and J is TRBJ1-2; D unresolved. The V and J ends lost 6 bases and 4 bases respectively, with 12 bases between them. Germline V lookup: CDR1 DFQATT, CDR2 SNEGSKA (reference sequence). The CDR3 covers 12 residues. The CDR3 DNA sequence: TGCAGTGCCCAACATTCAGGCTATGGCTACACCTTC. Protein sequence: CSAQHSGYGYTF.

This rearrangement joins TRBV21-1 to TRBJ1-5. TRBV21-1 constitutes a pseudogene. The CDR3 runs to 14 residues. Here the CDR3 reads CASSTGALNQPQHF. For the CDR3, the DNA is TGTGCCAGCAGCACAGGGGCCCTAAATCAGCCCCAGCATTTT.

This chain links TRBV6-1 with TRBJ1-4, with TRBD1 matching over 12 bases. This CDR3 region has 15 residues. Trimming removed 4 bases from V and 7 bases from J; junction bases left unmatched: 4. CDR1 is MNHNS and CDR2 is SASEGT in the germline V gene. The CDR3 DNA reads TGTGCCAGCAGTGGCCGGGACAGGGGGCGTGAAAAACTGTTTTTT. Protein sequence: CASSGRDRGREKLFF.

At least ten counts were recorded for this clonotype. J is TRBJ2-7 and V is TRBV4-3; 7 bases map to TRBD2. Germline V gene lookup returns CDR1 LGHNA and CDR2 YSLEER. The CDR3 loop spans 15 amino acids. Trimming at V came to 0 bases and at J to 3 bases, leaving 5 bases not matched to a gene. In nucleotides, the CDR3 is TGCGCCAGCAGCCAAGACTGGCAGCGGGGCTACGAGCAGTACTTC. Its protein product is CASSQDWQRGYEQYF.

V and J are TRBV18 and TRBJ2-5; D perhaps matches TRBD2 (6 bases). The germline V gene has CDR1 KGHSH and CDR2 LQKENI. CDR3 length: 13 residues. Trimming took off 8 bases at V and 5 bases at J, with 15 bases between the two ends. CDR3 sequence: CASQPGGEETQYF. In nucleotides, the CDR3 is TGTGCCAGCCAACCCGGAGGGGAGGAGACCCAGTACTTC.

This rearrangement joins TRBV6-5 to TRBJ2-2; maybe TRBD1 (5 bases). V was cut by 5 bases and J by 3 bases, with 16 bases left in between. CDR3 length: 16 amino acids. Per germline, CDR1 MNHEY and CDR2 SVGAGI. The CDR3 here is CASSLRSGSHTGELFF. The CDR3 DNA reads as TGTGCCAGCAGTCTTAGGTCAGGGTCTCACACCGGGGAGCTGTTTTTT.

J is TRBJ1-2 and V is TRBV9, with a tentative D call TRBD1 (5 bases). CDR1 and CDR2 from the germline V gene are SGDLS and YYNGEE. V lost 0 bases to trimming and J lost 6 bases, with 18 bases between them. This CDR3 comprises 16 residues. The CDR3 loop is CASSVDPDSPFDGYTF. As DNA, the CDR3 is TGTGCCAGCAGCGTAGACCCCGACAGCCCGTTCGATGGCTACACCTTC.

This clonotype was seen a single time. The chain employs TRBV15 and TRBJ2-1, with unresolved D. The CDR3 covers 15 residues. Germline assignment: CDR1 LNHNV and CDR2 YYDKDF (reference sequence). Trimming removed 0 bases from V and 7 bases from J, with 13 bases in between. This CDR3 is CATSRDGVVINEQFF. The CDR3 region has the DNA TGTGCCACCAGCAGAGATGGGGTAGTTATAAATGAGCAGTTCTTC.

This clonotype was counted a few times. V gene TRBV25-1 combines with J gene TRBJ1-5, with D possibly being TRBD1 (5 bases). Germline CDR1 MGHDK, CDR2 SYGVNS. The CDR3 consists of 14 residues. The V gene lost 3 bases and the J gene lost 6 bases, with 12 bases spanning the gap. The CDR3 reads CASSDGGEGQPQHF. CDR3 bases: TGTGCCAGCAGTGATGGAGGGGAGGGTCAGCCCCAGCATTTT.

The chain employs TRBV6-1 and TRBJ1-1; TRBD1 agrees at 7 bases. Germline values: CDR1 MNHNS, CDR2 SASEGT. There are 14 residues in the CDR3. V lost 3 bases and J lost 7; bases outside the gene matches: 8. The CDR3: CASSDRTGTYEAFF. CDR3 DNA: TGTGCCAGCAGTGATCGGACAGGAACTTATGAAGCTTTCTTT.

The gene calls are TRBV18 and TRBJ2-6; D uncertain. V lost 3 bases, J lost 0 bases, and 12 bases lay in between. Germline CDR1 is KGHSH and CDR2 is LQKENI. CDR3 length equals 17 residues. The CDR3: CASSPLVGHSGANVLTF. The CDR3 DNA is TGTGCCAGCTCACCCTTAGTTGGGCACTCTGGGGCCAACGTCCTGACTTTC.

V usage is TRBV6-2 or TRBV6-3 and J usage is TRBJ2-5; tentatively, D is TRBD2 (5 bases). Trimming took off 2 bases at V and 7 bases at J, with 17 bases between the two ends. CDR1 MNHEY and CDR2 SVGEGT come from the germline V gene. The CDR3 is 15 amino acids. The CDR3: CASSYVPPTAGTQYF. The CDR3 nucleotides are TGTGCCAGCAGTTACGTTCCTCCCACGGCGGGGACCCAGTACTTC.

This clonotype has a handful of counts. The chain has TRBV7-9 and TRBJ1-2; 8 nucleotides match TRBD1. V lost 6 bases and J lost 8; bases outside the gene matches: 5. In germline, CDR1 is SEHNR, CDR2 FQNEAQ (reference sequence). The CDR3 loop spans 12 amino acids. As DNA, the CDR3 is TGTGCCAGCAGGGACAGGGTTGAGGGCTACACCTTC. Translated: CASRDRVEGYTF.

This chain links TRBV4-3 with TRBJ2-3; no firm D call. CDR3 size: 13 residues. CDR1 and CDR2 from the germline V gene are LGHNA and YSLEER. V lost 1 base, J lost 4 bases, and 6 bases lay in between. The CDR3 DNA reads as TGCGCCAGCAGCCAAGCATGGGCAGATACGCAGTATTTT. Translation gives CASSQAWADTQYF.

The CDR3 DNA is TGTGCCAGCAGTGAAACAGTCGATGGCTACACCTTC. It is translated as CASSETVDGYTF. J is TRBJ1-2 and V is TRBV25-1, with D unresolved. From germline, CDR1 is MGHDK and CDR2 SYGVNS. Trimming shortened V by 2 bases and J by 6 bases, and 7 bases separated the two germline ends. There are 12 residues in the CDR3.

The chain employs TRBV11-2 and TRBJ2-7, with 10 bases lining up with TRBD1. V was clipped by 4 bases and J by 6 bases; unmatched bases: 9. This CDR3 spans 15 amino acids. Germline CDR1 SGHAT, CDR2 FQNNGV. DNA for the CDR3: TGTGCCAGCAGCTGGCCTACCGGGACAGGGGTCGAGCAGTACTTC. Translated, it gives CASSWPTGTGVEQYF.

V and J are TRBV2 and TRBJ1-2; no definite D call. The CDR3 runs 13 residues. The ends were cut back, 2 bases at V and 7 bases at J, with 11 bases in the middle. From germline, CDR1 is SNHLY and CDR2 FYNNEI. CDR3 in amino acids: CASSESGRFGYTF. In DNA form, the CDR3 reads TGTGCCAGCAGTGAAAGCGGTCGATTTGGCTACACCTTC.

The rearrangement links TRBV7-2 to TRBJ2-5; D may be TRBD1 (6 bases). The CDR3 is made up of 13 amino acids. The V gene lost 10 bases and the J gene lost 4 bases, with 16 bases spanning the gap. Per germline, CDR1 SGHTA and CDR2 FQGNSA. Here the CDR3 DNA reads TGTGCCATCCGCCAAGGGGGTGGAGAGACCCAGTACTTC. The encoded protein is CAIRQGGGETQYF.

This clonotype has just a few counts. V and J are TRBV18 and TRBJ2-1, with 11 bases fitting TRBD2. CDR1 and CDR2 (germline): KGHSH, LQKENI. Unmatched junction bases numbered 10, after V lost 8 bases and J lost 10 bases. The CDR3 spans 14 residues. The CDR3 loop reads CASRISGGAEEQFF. Here the CDR3 DNA reads TGTGCCAGCCGGATTAGCGGGGGGGCTGAGGAGCAGTTCTTC.

This clonotype showed up many times. This chain joins TRBV7-9 and TRBJ2-6, with D possibly being TRBD2 (5 bases). The CDR3 runs 16 residues. V lost 6 bases and J lost 0, with 12 bases in between. Germline V gene lookup returns CDR1 SEHNR and CDR2 FQNEAQ (reference sequence). The CDR3 reads CASSARGSSGANVLTF. CDR3 in DNA: TGTGCCAGCAGTGCCCGGGGAAGCTCTGGGGCCAACGTCCTGACTTTC.

This chain joins TRBV24-1 and TRBJ1-2, with D uncertain. The CDR3 is 14 residues long. Trimming stripped 3 bases from V and 8 bases from J, with 15 bases between. Germline CDR1 and CDR2: KGHDR and SFDVKD. The CDR3 sequence: CATSDRTSPRGYTF. In DNA form, the CDR3 reads TGTGCCACCAGTGATCGGACGTCCCCGAGGGGCTACACCTTC.

This clonotype was picked up many times. The genes are TRBV7-9 and TRBJ2-7, with 9 bases fitting TRBD1. Trimming cost V 6 bases and J 6 bases; bases outside gene matches: 12. The CDR3 loop spans 15 amino acids. Per the germline V gene, CDR1 is SEHNR and CDR2 is FQNEAQ (reference sequence). The CDR3 sequence is CASSYQPGQGSEQYF. CDR3 DNA: TGTGCCAGCAGTTACCAGCCGGGACAGGGCTCCGAGCAGTACTTC.

This clonotype was observed a handful of times. The chain recombines TRBV20-1 with TRBJ2-2; 7 bases are shared with TRBD1. The CDR3 is 15 amino acids. Germline trimming cut 6 bases from V and 4 bases from J; bases unmatched to any gene: 11. Germline CDR1 DFQATT, CDR2 SNEGSKA (reference sequence). The CDR3 DNA follows: TGCAGTGCCAGACGTACCGGGACAGTCACCGGGGAGCTGTTTTTT. This translates into CSARRTGTVTGELFF.

This clonotype was seen a few times. The CDR3 reads CASSLAWGEETQYF. CDR3 bases: TGTGCCAGCAGCTTAGCGTGGGGGGAAGAGACCCAGTACTTC. The genes are TRBV7-2 and TRBJ2-5, with a weak D call TRBD2 (6 bases). Trimming shortened V by 0 bases and J by 3 bases, and 8 bases separated the two germline ends. The germline V gene has CDR1 SGHTA and CDR2 FQGNSA. The CDR3 contains 14 residues.